This T cell receptor beta chain was identified in a study of identical twins. Notes on the study in general: Invariant MAIT and iNKT cells could partly confound zero-insertion analyses. Among monozygotic twins, out-of-frame TCR alpha sharing exceeded what models predicted. For out-of-frame beta sequences, excess twin sharing was weaker.

Through template switching, a universal primer site was introduced, and the cDNA contained unique molecular identifiers. MiXCR was run by TCRdb on the 5' RACE reads, yielding one entry per CDR3 protein. The repertoire holds around 550,000 distinct CDR3 sequences, roughly 15% seen once, with about 0.4% in the top ten. Note on this clonotype: Antigen specificity is unknown.

CDR3 size: 17 residues. V trimming: 3 bases; J trimming: 2 bases; junction bases outside the gene matches: 7. Germline V lookup: CDR1 LGHDT, CDR2 YNNKEL (reference sequence). This same sample was also taken into another study, of yellow fever vaccine responses in identical twins.

This chain uses TRBV3-1 with TRBJ1-6; 7 nucleotides line up with TRBD1. This receptor was identified in a woman aged 18-35 years in good health. What was sequenced was CD4+ T cells sorted from blood. CDR3 region: CASSQVPGTAYNSPLHF. Here the CDR3 DNA reads TGTGCCAGCAGCCAGGTCCCGGGGACAGCCTATAATTCACCCCTCCACTTT.